The 14 T cell receptor beta chains in this list originate from one sample, sequenced in a study of somatic mutations in cytotoxic T cells in rheumatoid arthritis. Here immunoSEQ multiplex PCR was the method, and the copy in TCRdb shows in-frame clones only, minus some. The data hold tens of thousands of clones, with 84% observed a single time. The sample was CD8+ T cells sorted from blood. The origin of the receptors is a man between 35 and 55 years old in good health.

The chain recombines TRBV7-3 with TRBJ2-1, with a tentative D call TRBD2 (6 bases). The CDR3 runs to 16 residues. Trimming removed 1 base from V and 3 bases from J, with 13 bases in between. Germline values: CDR1 SGHTA, CDR2 FQGTGA. CDR3 in amino acids: CASSLNSGDHYNEQFF. DNA for the CDR3: TGTGCCAGCAGCTTAAATTCGGGGGACCACTACAATGAGCAGTTCTTC.

CDR3 DNA: TGCGCCAGCAGCTTGGGAAATGAGCAGTTCTTC. This translates into CASSLGNEQFF. The chain uses TRBV5-1 and TRBJ2-1; D remains unclear. V gave up 0 bases and J gave up 7 bases, with 2 bases separating them. Germline CDR1 is SGHRS and CDR2 is YFSETQ. This CDR3 is 11 amino acids long. Full variable domain (rest looked up from reference TRBV5-1 and TRBJ2-1): KAGVTQTPRYLIKTRGQQVTLSCSPISGHRSVSWYQQTPGQGLQFLFEYFSETQRNKGNFPGRFSGRQFSNSRSEMNVSTLELGDSALYLCASSLGNEQFFGPGTRLTVL.

The CDR3 DNA reads TGCGCCAGCAGCTTGGAAGGTGGGTGGTTGGATGAGCAGTTCTTC. Residues: CASSLEGGWLDEQFF. The rearrangement uses TRBV5-1 and TRBJ2-1; no clear D. The CDR3 has 15 amino acids. Germline loops: CDR1 SGHRS, CDR2 YFSETQ. The germline V and J ends were trimmed by 0 bases and 8 bases, with 15 bases remaining between them.

The V and J genes are TRBV29-1 and TRBJ2-7; 8 bases are a match to TRBD2. V lost 3 bases to trimming and J lost 3 bases; unmatched junction nucleotides: 7. Germline CDR1 reads SQVTM; CDR2 reads ANQGSEA. CDR3 length equals 14 residues. CDR3 sequence reads: CSVDTGLGSYEQYF. The CDR3 nucleotides read TGCAGCGTTGACACGGGACTAGGTAGCTACGAGCAGTACTTC.

The chain recombines TRBV19 with TRBJ2-1; D may be TRBD2 (5 bases). V was pared by 0 bases and J by 7 bases, with 10 bases between. Germline CDR1 and CDR2: LNHDA and SQIVND (reference sequence). This CDR3 comprises 14 residues. The CDR3 protein is CASSIDPGSNEQFF. In DNA, the CDR3 is TGTGCCAGTAGTATAGACCCGGGATCAAATGAGCAGTTCTTC.

The gene calls are TRBV27 and TRBJ2-2; D is perhaps TRBD2 (5 bases). CDR3 length equals 15 residues. CDR1 and CDR2 (germline): MNHEY, SMNVEV (reference sequence). The V end lost 0 bases, the J end lost 5 bases, and 10 bases lay between the germline ends. CDR3 sequence reads: CASSLSKRVTGELFF. CDR3 coding DNA: TGTGCCAGCAGTTTATCGAAGAGGGTTACCGGGGAGCTGTTTTTT.

CDR3 sequence reads: CASSLGLGLPDTQYF. The CDR3 nucleotides read TGTGCCAGCAGCCTCGGACTAGGATTGCCAGATACGCAGTATTTT. This chain links TRBV5-6 with TRBJ2-3; TRBD2 matches at 7 bases. Germline-derived CDR1 and CDR2 are SGHDT and YYEEEE. The junction had 9 bases not matched to a gene; V was cut back by 4 bases and J by 4 bases. The CDR3 has 15 amino acids. Filled out from reference TRBV5-6 and TRBJ2-3, the complete variable domain reads DAGVTQSPTHLIKTRGQQVTLRCSPKSGHDTVSWYQQALGQGPQFIFQYYEEEERQRGNFPDRFSGHQFPNYSSELNVNALLLGDSALYLCASSLGLGLPDTQYFGPGTRLTVL.

J is TRBJ2-7 and V is TRBV7-9, with D perhaps TRBD1 or TRBD2 (5 bases each). From germline, CDR1 is SEHNR and CDR2 FQNEAQ (reference sequence). The CDR3 has 14 amino acids. V was trimmed by 5 bases and J by 2 bases, leaving 13 bases between them. CDR3 DNA sequence: TGTGCCAGCAGCCACCCGGGACCGCCCTACGAGCAGTACTTC. Translated: CASSHPGPPYEQYF.

The chain links TRBV7-9 to TRBJ2-3; possibly TRBD1 for D (6 bases). The germline V gene encodes CDR1 SEHNR and CDR2 FQNEAQ (reference sequence). V gave up 4 bases and J gave up 0 bases, with 8 bases separating them. The CDR3 contains 14 residues. The CDR3 loop is CASSSDSSTDTQYF. The DNA of the CDR3 is TGTGCCAGCAGCTCGGACAGTAGCACAGATACGCAGTATTTT.

This chain links TRBV11-3 with TRBJ2-1; TRBD2 matches 7 bases. There are 14 residues in the CDR3. J gave up 8 bases and V 1 base, and 5 bases lay outside the gene matches. Germline CDR1 is SGHNT and CDR2 is YENEEA. The CDR3 is CASSLGRESDEQFF. In DNA, the CDR3 is TGTGCCAGCAGCTTAGGGCGGGAGAGCGATGAGCAGTTCTTC. The full variable domain, rest sourced from reference TRBV11-3 and TRBJ2-1, is EAGVVQSPRYKIIEKKQPVAFWCNPISGHNTLYWYLQNLGQGPELLIRYENEEAVDDSQLPKDRFSAERLKGVDSTLKIQPAELGDSAVYLCASSLGRESDEQFFGPGTRLTVL.

The CDR3 region is CASSLYPFNNEQFF. The CDR3 DNA sequence: TGTGCCAGCAGCTTGTACCCGTTCAATAATGAGCAGTTCTTC. The chain uses TRBV5-4 and TRBJ2-1; no reliable D call. V was trimmed by 1 base and J by 7 bases, leaving 12 bases between them. The CDR3 sequence is 14 residues long. Germline V gives CDR1 SGHNT, CDR2 YYREEE (reference sequence).

The chain links TRBV28 to TRBJ1-3; D gene ambiguous. Germline CDR1 is MDHEN and CDR2 is SYDVKM. The V end lost 3 bases, the J end lost 0 bases, and 3 bases lay between the germline ends. The CDR3 runs to 13 residues. CDR3 nucleotides: TGTGCCAGCAGTTTTGGCTCTGGAAACACCATATATTTT. The encoded protein is CASSFGSGNTIYF. The full variable domain, completed using reference TRBV28 and TRBJ1-3, is DVKVTQSSRYLVKRTGEKVFLECVQDMDHENMFWYRQDPGLGLRLIYFSYDVKMKEKGDIPEGYSVSREKKERFSLILESASTNQTSMYLCASSFGSGNTIYFGEGSWLTVV.

V gene TRBV2 combines with J gene TRBJ1-5; 7 bases are a match to TRBD1. V lost 2 bases, J lost 4 bases, and 5 bases stayed unmatched. Germline V lookup: CDR1 SNHLY, CDR2 FYNNEI. The length of the CDR3 is 15 residues. The CDR3 spells CASSETGAQNQPQHF. CDR3 bases: TGTGCCAGCAGTGAAACAGGGGCTCAAAATCAGCCCCAGCATTTT. Filled out from reference TRBV2 and TRBJ1-5, the complete variable domain reads EPEVTQTPSHQVTQMGQEVILRCVPISNHLYFYWYRQILGQKVEFLVSFYNNEISEKSEIFDDQFSVERPDGSNFTLKIRSTKLEDSAMYFCASSETGAQNQPQHFGDGTRLSIL.

The chain uses TRBV5-4 and TRBJ2-1; D is undetermined. The CDR3 sequence is 13 residues long. The germline gives CDR1 SGHNT, CDR2 YYREEE (reference sequence). The V gene lost 0 bases and the J gene lost 6 bases, with 7 bases spanning the gap. As DNA, the CDR3 is TGTGCCAGCAGCTTGGCAGAGACCAATGAGCAGTTCTTC. Its translation: CASSLAETNEQFF.